This T cell receptor (beta chain) is drawn from a study of blood T cell repertoires in COVID-19. Study context: Material from acute and convalescent COVID-19 was sourced from the United States, Italy and Spain. PBMCs, B-cell-depleted T cells, or T cells provided the cDNA or gDNA that made up the material.

Methods used by the authors: Reference gene primer amplification yielded estimated nucleated cell counts. Using immunoSEQ multiplex PCR, the repertoire was profiled, and TCRdb retains in-frame clones only, with some absent. For V, J and clone size, that table is used; D and trimming come from the DNA. The data show 55,000 to 75,000 clones, roughly 82% seen once. This clonotype was sampled from a man older than 75 with active COVID-19. The sample was peripheral blood.

This CDR3 reads CSAGGLAYEQYF. The CDR3 nucleotides are TGCAGCGCCGGGGGACTAGCTTACGAGCAGTACTTC. The chain carries TRBV29-1 and TRBJ2-7, with 9 bases fitting TRBD2. CDR1 and CDR2 from the germline V gene are SQVTM and ANQGSEA. This CDR3 spans 12 amino acids. V lost 7 bases to trimming and J lost 4 bases; unmatched junction nucleotides: 5.